This T cell receptor (beta chain) was identified during a study of T cell responses to AZD1222 COVID-19 vaccine (dated by TCRdb to 2020 to 2023). At the level of the whole study: AZD1222 recipients given second doses at about 4 weeks or at about 12 weeks were pooled, since spike-specific TCR depth and breadth were not found to differ between the two schedules. A total of 230 to 250 trial participants underwent TCR sequencing, of whom 200 to 220 had received two doses of AZD1222 and approximately 26 had received two doses of the MenACWY control vaccine. Trial participants were enrolled by age into subgroups of 18-55, 56-69 and 70-plus years, and around 140, 26 and 57 TCR-sequenced participants, respectively, were included in these subgroups.

This specimen's time point label, interpreted: baseline before first vaccination. Vaccinee samples were obtained from the UK trials COV001 and COV002, which included a single-blind randomized controlled phase 2/3 trial of AZD1222 (ChAdOx1 nCoV-19) in healthy adults. For TCRbeta chain sequencing, PBMC samples were collected from trial participants at day 0 and at day 28 after the second dose. At the junction V is shortened by 4 bases and J by 2 bases, with 12 bases in between. The CDR3 contains 14 residues, cysteine and phenylalanine counted. This entry keeps only the CDR3 DNA: 42 bases, framed from base 1. The germline V gene yields SGHDN for CDR1 and FVKESK for CDR2. Broader findings and caveats from the paper: In the small 56-69-year group, the increase in depth fell short of significance, most likely because of low power. Vaccine-associated CD4 TCRs spanned the whole spike protein, with dominant responses in regions 160-218 and 743-854. Because no samples from the day 14 peak response were available, repertoires could be characterized only after the peak T cell response. Reportedly, close to half of the unique spike-specific TCRs recognized epitopes lying outside the regions that are mutated in the B.1.351 and B.1.1.7 variants. Conclusions about previously exposed vaccinees are limited because only a handful of AZD1222 recipients were SARS-CoV-2 seropositive at baseline. Participants were mostly white British and included more females than males, and it was suggested by the authors that clonal diversity may have been underestimated. A significant rise in spike-specific TCR breadth and depth was observed after two AZD1222 doses relative to day 0 and relative to MenACWY recipients.

The CDR3 regions of human TCRbeta chains were analyzed by immunosequencing. Concerning the study's data processing: TCRs in the repertoires were compared against a reference library of SARS-CoV-2-specific TCRs that had been generated with the MIRA antigen-specificity platform. Breadth meant the fraction of unique TCRs that were SARS-CoV-2-associated, whereas depth meant the fraction of total T cells that were SARS-CoV-2-associated. Using the MIRA data, each spike-specific TCR was mapped to the spike region that the TCR reacts to and placed in a CD4 or CD8 class. Log10-transformed breadth and depth values were compared by one-way ANOVA with Sidak's multiple comparisons tests. This is the immuneACCESS table as TCRdb keeps it, with only in-frame sequences that have V and J called. A part of the clones is gone; compared with another copy, unresolved V genes explain less than half, and the rest is unexplained. The DNA was the basis for D and trimming; V, J and clone size are from that table. A total of 130,000 to 150,000 clones appear in this sample, 91% of them only once. Of the sample, around 5.5% is held by the ten largest clones.

A word on this clone: Its antigen is not yet known. Per-base quality was not reported, and no clone a single base away is much larger than it.

The sequence derives from an adult in good health. The chain is made from TRBV14 and TRBJ2-7; no confident D gene assignment can be made. Sample: peripheral blood, taken on day 0 of AZD1222 vaccination. This receptor carries the CDR3 CASSPPGYAYEQYF. The nucleotide sequence is given as TGTGCCAGCAGCCCACCCGGCTATGCCTACGAGCAGTACTTC.